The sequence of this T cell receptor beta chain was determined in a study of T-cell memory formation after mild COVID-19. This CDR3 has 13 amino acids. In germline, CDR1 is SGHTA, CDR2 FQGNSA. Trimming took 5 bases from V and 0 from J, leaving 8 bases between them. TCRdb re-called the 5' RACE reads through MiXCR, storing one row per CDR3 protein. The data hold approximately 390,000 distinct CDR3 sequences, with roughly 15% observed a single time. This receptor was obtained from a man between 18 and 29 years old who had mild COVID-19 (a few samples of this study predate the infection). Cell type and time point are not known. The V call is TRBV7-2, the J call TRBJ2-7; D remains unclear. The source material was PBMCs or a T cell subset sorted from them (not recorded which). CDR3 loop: CASSEDNSYEQYF. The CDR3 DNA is TGTGCCAGCAGCGAAGACAACTCCTACGAGCAGTACTTC.